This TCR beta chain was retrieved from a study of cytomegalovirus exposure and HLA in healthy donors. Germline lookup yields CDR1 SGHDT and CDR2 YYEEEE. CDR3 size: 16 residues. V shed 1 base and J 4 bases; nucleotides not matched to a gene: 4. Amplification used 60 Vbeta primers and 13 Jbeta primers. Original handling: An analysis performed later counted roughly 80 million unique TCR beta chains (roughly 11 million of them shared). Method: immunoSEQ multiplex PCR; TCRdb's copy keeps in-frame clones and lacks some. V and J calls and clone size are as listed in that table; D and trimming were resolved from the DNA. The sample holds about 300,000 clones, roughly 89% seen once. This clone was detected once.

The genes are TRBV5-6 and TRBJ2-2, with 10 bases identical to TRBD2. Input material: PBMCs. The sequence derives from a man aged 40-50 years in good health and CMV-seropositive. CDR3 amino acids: CASSLPLAGSTGELFF. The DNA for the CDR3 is TGTGCCAGCAGCTTGCCACTAGCGGGATCCACCGGGGAGCTGTTTTTT.